This is a list of T cell receptor beta chains from one sample in a study of OX40 agonist ivuxolimab in advanced cancers. Repertoires were generated with immunoSEQ multiplex PCR, while TCRdb's copy carries only in-frame clones and drops some. The sample lists roughly 60,000 clones, around 87% occurring once. Sequenced material: CD4+ or CD8+ T cells sorted from blood, taken in a trial of the OX40 agonist ivuxolimab. The receptors here all came from an adult with an advanced solid tumor such as melanoma, head and neck, liver or kidney cancer. CDR3s include the opening cysteine and the closing phenylalanine or tryptophan. The order of the fields is V gene, D gene, J gene, clone size, CDR3 DNA, CDR3 protein. A D gene is named only where the DNA matches it firmly. Not all rows give a size; the values are once, few, many and, for expanded clones, a class.

v_gene: TRBV4-1; d_gene: TRBD1; j_gene: TRBJ2-6; abundance: NA; CDR3nt: TGCGCCAGCAGCCGGGACAGGGAGATGACTGGGGCCAACGTCCTGACTTTC; CDR3aa: CASSRDREMTGANVLTF
v_gene: TRBV19; d_gene: NA; j_gene: TRBJ1-1; abundance: NA; CDR3nt: TGTGCCAGTAGTATGCGCGGAGGGGCGACCACTGAAGCTTTCTTT; CDR3aa: CASSMRGGATTEAFF
v_gene: TRBV6-5; d_gene: NA; j_gene: TRBJ2-6; abundance: NA; CDR3nt: TGTGCCAGCAGTTCGAGGCCGGGGGGGGCCAACGTCCTGACTTTC; CDR3aa: CASSSRPGGANVLTF
v_gene: TRBV5-1; d_gene: TRBD1; j_gene: TRBJ2-1; abundance: NA; CDR3nt: TGCGCCAGCAGCCCGTCTACAGGGGCCAATGAGCAGTTCTTC; CDR3aa: CASSPSTGANEQFF
v_gene: TRBV7-9; d_gene: TRBD2; j_gene: TRBJ2-7; abundance: NA; CDR3nt: TGTGCCAGCAGCTTGAAAGCGGGAGCGGACTACGAGCAGTACTTC; CDR3aa: CASSLKAGADYEQYF
v_gene: TRBV10-3; d_gene: NA; j_gene: TRBJ1-3; abundance: NA; CDR3nt: TGTGCCACCGGGGACATAGGAAACACCATATATTTT; CDR3aa: CATGDIGNTIYF
v_gene: TRBV2; d_gene: TRBD2; j_gene: TRBJ2-7; abundance: medium-sized; CDR3nt: TGTGCCAGCACGGAGCCGCTAGCGGGAGTCGAGCAGTACTTC; CDR3aa: CASTEPLAGVEQYF
v_gene: TRBV28; d_gene: NA; j_gene: TRBJ2-1; abundance: once; CDR3nt: TGTGCCAGCAGTCCGAGGGTGGCCCAATTCCGATTCTACAATGAGCAGTTCTTC; CDR3aa: CASSPRVAQFRFYNEQFF
v_gene: TRBV27; d_gene: NA; j_gene: TRBJ2-7; abundance: NA; CDR3nt: TGTGCCAGCAGTTTTCGATCATCCGGGACAGTGCCCAGACGGGGGGACTACGAGCAGTACTTC; CDR3aa: CASSFRSSGTVPRRGDYEQYF
v_gene: TRBV4-2; d_gene: TRBD2; j_gene: TRBJ2-2; abundance: NA; CDR3nt: TGTGCCAGCAGCCCCCGACTAGCGGGGGGCACCGGGGAGCTGTTTTTT; CDR3aa: CASSPRLAGGTGELFF
v_gene: TRBV14; d_gene: TRBD1; j_gene: TRBJ2-7; abundance: NA; CDR3nt: TGTGCCAGCAGTTATAGGGGGACAGGGGGCCCGCCGCAGTACTTC; CDR3aa: CASSYRGTGGPPQYF
v_gene: TRBV10-1; d_gene: NA; j_gene: TRBJ1-1; abundance: NA; CDR3nt: TGCGCCAGCAGTGCGAGGGACACTGAAGCTTTCTTT; CDR3aa: CASSARDTEAFF
v_gene: TRBV18; d_gene: TRBD1; j_gene: TRBJ2-7; abundance: NA; CDR3nt: TGTGCCAGCTCATCGTCGGGACAGGGGTACGAGCAGTACTTC; CDR3aa: CASSSSGQGYEQYF
v_gene: TRBV6-6; d_gene: NA; j_gene: TRBJ2-1; abundance: NA; CDR3nt: TGTGCCAGCAGTCCCCCTAACAATGAGCAGTTCTTC; CDR3aa: CASSPPNNEQFF
v_gene: TRBV10-2; d_gene: TRBD2; j_gene: TRBJ2-1; abundance: once; CDR3nt: TGCGCCAGCAGTGGAGAGCGGGGGAGAGGTAATGAGCAGTTCTTC; CDR3aa: CASSGERGRGNEQFF
v_gene: TRBV10-3; d_gene: NA; j_gene: TRBJ1-3; abundance: NA; CDR3nt: TGTGCCATCAGCGATACGGTACCTTTCTCTGGAAACACCATATATTTT; CDR3aa: CAISDTVPFSGNTIYF
v_gene: TRBV30; d_gene: NA; j_gene: TRBJ1-3; abundance: NA; CDR3nt: TGTGCCTGGAGGGGAAACACCATATATTTT; CDR3aa: CAWRGNTIYF
v_gene: TRBV6-6; d_gene: NA; j_gene: TRBJ1-1; abundance: NA; CDR3nt: TGTGCCAGCACAGACAGAGCCCAAGGCACTGAAGCTTTCTTT; CDR3aa: CASTDRAQGTEAFF
v_gene: TRBV23-1; d_gene: NA; j_gene: TRBJ1-4; abundance: NA; CDR3nt: TGCGCCAGCACCCCCCCGGGCAGTCATGAAAAACTGTTTTTT; CDR3aa: CASTPPGSHEKLFF
v_gene: TRBV27; d_gene: NA; j_gene: TRBJ2-5; abundance: NA; CDR3nt: TGTGCCAGCAGTTTCAAGCTAAGGGGAGAGACCCAGTACTTC; CDR3aa: CASSFKLRGETQYF
v_gene: TRBV5-1; d_gene: NA; j_gene: TRBJ2-1; abundance: NA; CDR3nt: TGCGCCAGCAGCTTGGAAGGGAGGCCTGACTACAATGAGCAGTTCTTC; CDR3aa: CASSLEGRPDYNEQFF
v_gene: TRBV20-1; d_gene: NA; j_gene: TRBJ2-5; abundance: NA; CDR3nt: TGCAGTGTCAGGGAAGAGACCCAGTACTTC; CDR3aa: CSVREETQYF
v_gene: TRBV5-1; d_gene: NA; j_gene: TRBJ2-1; abundance: NA; CDR3nt: TGCGCCAGCAGGCGGAATTTTCCGAGCTCCTACAATGAGCAGTTCTTC; CDR3aa: CASRRNFPSSYNEQFF
v_gene: TRBV5-1; d_gene: NA; j_gene: TRBJ2-7; abundance: NA; CDR3nt: TGCGCCAGCAGCTCGAGGACTTCCCGGGACGAGCAGTACTTC; CDR3aa: CASSSRTSRDEQYF
v_gene: TRBV2; d_gene: TRBD1; j_gene: TRBJ2-7; abundance: NA; CDR3nt: TGTGCCAGCAGTGAGGGCAGGGGGCCTTCCTACGAGCAGTACTTC; CDR3aa: CASSEGRGPSYEQYF
v_gene: TRBV11-2; d_gene: TRBD2; j_gene: TRBJ2-7; abundance: NA; CDR3nt: TGTGCCAGCAGCTTAGCGAGCGGGAGGACCGAGCAGTACTTC; CDR3aa: CASSLASGRTEQYF
v_gene: TRBV4-3; d_gene: NA; j_gene: TRBJ1-2; abundance: NA; CDR3nt: TGCGCCAGCAGCCAAAAGGCCAGGGAGGACTATGGCTACACCTTC; CDR3aa: CASSQKAREDYGYTF
v_gene: TRBV7-9; d_gene: NA; j_gene: TRBJ1-1; abundance: NA; CDR3nt: TGTGCCAGCAGCACCCGGTCGTCGCCGGGAGCTTTCTTT; CDR3aa: CASSTRSSPGAFF
v_gene: TRBV6-1; d_gene: NA; j_gene: TRBJ2-2; abundance: NA; CDR3nt: TGTGCCAGCAGAGAAGGGGCCTTTCTTAACACCGGGGAGCTGTTTTTT; CDR3aa: CASREGAFLNTGELFF
v_gene: TRBV7-9; d_gene: NA; j_gene: TRBJ1-5; abundance: NA; CDR3nt: TGTGCCAGCAGCTCAATGGCGGGTCAGCCCCAGCATTTT; CDR3aa: CASSSMAGQPQHF
v_gene: TRBV2; d_gene: NA; j_gene: TRBJ2-7; abundance: NA; CDR3nt: TGTGCCAGTTCCTGGGGGTCTGCTGAGGAGCAGTACTTC; CDR3aa: CASSWGSAEEQYF
v_gene: TRBV11-2; d_gene: NA; j_gene: TRBJ2-4; abundance: NA; CDR3nt: TGTGCCAGCAGCTCTCGCCTAGCCAAAAACATTCAGTACTTC; CDR3aa: CASSSRLAKNIQYF
v_gene: TRBV9; d_gene: NA; j_gene: TRBJ2-2; abundance: once; CDR3nt: TGTGCCAGCAGCGTAGATCCGAACACCGGGGAGCTGTTTTTT; CDR3aa: CASSVDPNTGELFF
v_gene: TRBV14; d_gene: TRBD1; j_gene: TRBJ2-3; abundance: NA; CDR3nt: TGTGCCAGCAGCCCCCCATACAGGGGGAGGACAGATACGCAGTATTTT; CDR3aa: CASSPPYRGRTDTQYF
v_gene: TRBV7-9; d_gene: NA; j_gene: TRBJ1-3; abundance: NA; CDR3nt: TGTGCCAGCAGCCCGGGACTTCGAAACACCATATATTTT; CDR3aa: CASSPGLRNTIYF
v_gene: TRBV5-1; d_gene: TRBD2; j_gene: TRBJ2-3; abundance: NA; CDR3nt: TGCGCCAGCAGCACTGCAAACCGCCGGACTAGCGGCACAGATACGCAGTATTTT; CDR3aa: CASSTANRRTSGTDTQYF
v_gene: TRBV6-4; d_gene: TRBD2; j_gene: TRBJ2-2; abundance: few; CDR3nt: TGTGCCAGCAGTGAACACGGCGGGAGCGGGGAGCTGTTTTTT; CDR3aa: CASSEHGGSGELFF
v_gene: TRBV19; d_gene: NA; j_gene: TRBJ1-5; abundance: NA; CDR3nt: TGTGCCAGTAGGGCGGCAGGGAAACAGCCCCAGCATTTT; CDR3aa: CASRAAGKQPQHF
v_gene: TRBV4-1; d_gene: TRBD1; j_gene: TRBJ2-7; abundance: NA; CDR3nt: TGCGCCAGCAGCCAAGTGGGCAGGGGGACCTACGAGCAGTACTTC; CDR3aa: CASSQVGRGTYEQYF
v_gene: TRBV18; d_gene: TRBD2; j_gene: TRBJ2-1; abundance: NA; CDR3nt: TGTGCCAGCTCACCACCGTTGTTAGCGGGCCTCTACAATGAGCAGTTCTTC; CDR3aa: CASSPPLLAGLYNEQFF
v_gene: TRBV18; d_gene: NA; j_gene: TRBJ2-1; abundance: NA; CDR3nt: TGTGCCAGCTCACCGACCCCTGTAGTTGAGCAGTTCTTC; CDR3aa: CASSPTPVVEQFF
v_gene: TRBV5-4; d_gene: TRBD2; j_gene: TRBJ2-5; abundance: few; CDR3nt: TGTGCCAGCAGCCCTTCAACGGGGCGGGAGAAAGAGACCCAGTACTTC; CDR3aa: CASSPSTGREKETQYF
v_gene: TRBV19; d_gene: TRBD1; j_gene: TRBJ2-1; abundance: NA; CDR3nt: TGTGCCAGTACCTCGACAGGGGGGAATGAGCAGTTCTTC; CDR3aa: CASTSTGGNEQFF
v_gene: TRBV25-1; d_gene: NA; j_gene: TRBJ1-3; abundance: NA; CDR3nt: TGTGCCAGCAGTGAATTTGAAGGCAGGGGCTTCGGAAACACCATATATTTT; CDR3aa: CASSEFEGRGFGNTIYF
v_gene: TRBV28; d_gene: TRBD2; j_gene: TRBJ2-1; abundance: NA; CDR3nt: TGTGCCAGCAGTCAAACTAGCGGGAGCGTTGAGCAGTTCTTC; CDR3aa: CASSQTSGSVEQFF
v_gene: TRBV29-1; d_gene: NA; j_gene: TRBJ1-1; abundance: NA; CDR3nt: TGCAGCGTTCGGTGGGGAAGTAGGTACACTGAAGCTTTCTTT; CDR3aa: CSVRWGSRYTEAFF
v_gene: TRBV4-2; d_gene: TRBD2; j_gene: TRBJ2-5; abundance: NA; CDR3nt: TGTGCCAGCAGCGAGGGGGGGCGCGGGGGGCCCCAAGAGACCCAGTACTTC; CDR3aa: CASSEGGRGGPQETQYF
v_gene: TRBV6-6; d_gene: TRBD2; j_gene: TRBJ2-3; abundance: NA; CDR3nt: TGTGCCAGCAGTTTTTCTAGCGGGAGTGTTACAGATACGCAGTATTTT; CDR3aa: CASSFSSGSVTDTQYF
v_gene: TRBV18; d_gene: NA; j_gene: TRBJ2-6; abundance: NA; CDR3nt: TGTGCCAGCTCACCAGGGGTGGCTGGGGCCAACGTCCTGACTTTC; CDR3aa: CASSPGVAGANVLTF
v_gene: TRBV2; d_gene: TRBD1; j_gene: TRBJ2-2; abundance: NA; CDR3nt: TGTGCCAGCAACGGACAGGGATCCACCGGGGAGCTGTTTTTT; CDR3aa: CASNGQGSTGELFF
v_gene: TRBV11-2; d_gene: TRBD2; j_gene: TRBJ2-2; abundance: few; CDR3nt: TGTGCCAGCAGCTTATCGACTAGCGGGACTCGCGCTGTTTTT; CDR3aa: CASSLSTSGTRAVF
v_gene: TRBV7-6; d_gene: NA; j_gene: TRBJ2-5; abundance: NA; CDR3nt: TGTGCCAGCAGCTTAAGGTTCCGGGGGGCGGCGGAGACCCAGTACTTC; CDR3aa: CASSLRFRGAAETQYF
v_gene: TRBV4-1; d_gene: NA; j_gene: TRBJ1-2; abundance: NA; CDR3nt: TGCGCCAGCAGCCAAGATGGCGCAGGGATCTCCTATGGCTACACCTTC; CDR3aa: CASSQDGAGISYGYTF
v_gene: TRBV4-2; d_gene: NA; j_gene: TRBJ2-7; abundance: NA; CDR3nt: TGTGCCAGCAGCCAAGATCCTGTCTGGATCTACGAGCAGTACTTC; CDR3aa: CASSQDPVWIYEQYF